The present T cell receptor beta chain was sequenced within a study of beta chain features in type 1 diabetes. In regard to this clone: Its target is not known.

Study results and caveats: Type 1 diabetes patients had fewer VDJ junction insertions and more deletions.

In germline, CDR1 is SQVTM, CDR2 ANQGSEA. V lost 4 bases, J lost 12 bases, and 24 bases stayed unmatched. This CDR3 is 17 amino acids long. Since all of the isolated RNA was reverse transcribed, expressed TCRB transcripts were what got sequenced. Measured with immunoSEQ multiplex PCR; TCRdb has only the in-frame clones, and not every one. This table has about 400,000 clones, around 12% appearing once. The chain is built from TRBV29-1 and TRBJ2-1; 7 nucleotides agree with TRBD2. The source is a man between 18 and 29 years old in good health. Sequences were obtained from naive CD4+ T cells from blood. CDR3 coding DNA: TGCAGCGTTGTGGCCGGGGGGACGGGAGGCCCCCTCAAGGGGCAGTTCTTC. Residues: CSVVAGGTGGPLKGQFF.